These 29 T cell receptor beta chains were all obtained from the same sample, sequenced in a study of CD8 T cells in Susac syndrome. Random-hexamer reverse transcription was applied to about 0.45 to 1 ug RNA. TCRdb passed the immunoSEQ multiplex PCR reads through MiXCR, listing each CDR3 protein once. The table includes 100,000 to 150,000 distinct CDR3 sequences, less than 95% detected once. The sample comprised CD4+ T cells from PBMCs. The receptors come from a human donor with multiple sclerosis.

The chain has TRBV7-2 and TRBJ1-4; D uncertain. Germline CDR1 reads SGHTA; CDR2 reads FQGNSA. V lost 5 bases to trimming and J lost 3 bases, with 13 bases between them. CDR3 size: 15 residues. CDR3 bases: TGTGCCAGCAGCCCCGTCGGGGTACCTAATGAAAAACTGTTTTTT. The encoded protein is CASSPVGVPNEKLFF.

This rearrangement joins TRBV4-3 to TRBJ1-3; no definite D call. CDR1 and CDR2 (germline): LGHNA, YSLEER. The CDR3 consists of 16 residues. Trimming took off 2 bases at V and 0 bases at J, with 11 bases between the two ends. The CDR3 loop reads CASSQQSGVSGNTIYF. CDR3 bases: TGCGCCAGCAGCCAACAGTCCGGGGTCTCTGGAAACACCATATATTTT.

The chain recombines TRBV7-8 with TRBJ2-7; 8 positions match TRBD2. V was clipped by 2 bases and J by 1 base; unmatched bases: 7. This CDR3 is 16 amino acids long. The germline CDR1 and CDR2 sequences are SGHVS and FQNEAQ. CDR3 amino acids: CASSLTRTSSSYEQYF. Here the CDR3 DNA reads TGTGCCAGCAGCTTAACCCGGACTAGCTCTTCCTACGAGCAGTACTTC.

This sequence joins TRBV19 and TRBJ2-5; either TRBD1 or TRBD2 may supply D (5 bases each). Per the germline V gene, CDR1 is LNHDA and CDR2 is SQIVND (reference sequence). The ends were cut back, 3 bases at V and 4 bases at J, with 15 bases in the middle. The CDR3 totals 15 residues. CDR3 amino acids: CASSITGPPAETQYF. In DNA, the CDR3 is TGTGCCAGTAGTATCACGGGGCCCCCGGCAGAGACCCAGTACTTC.

This chain links TRBV3-1 with TRBJ1-2; TRBD1 matches 8 bases. With V trimmed by 3 bases and J by 5 bases, 8 bases remained unmatched. Germline V gene sequence: CDR1 LGHDT, CDR2 YNNKEL (reference sequence). There are 15 residues in the CDR3. CDR3 amino acids: CASSHLDRATYGYTF. In DNA form, the CDR3 reads TGTGCCAGCAGCCACTTGGACAGGGCGACTTATGGCTACACCTTC.

The chain links TRBV5-1 to TRBJ2-3; D gene uncertain. The V end was cut by 4 bases, the J end by 4 bases, with 13 bases between. There are 14 residues in the CDR3. Germline assignment: CDR1 SGHRS and CDR2 YFSETQ. CDR3 sequence: CASSPGRMSDTQYF. The CDR3 DNA sequence: TGCGCCAGCAGCCCTGGTAGGATGTCAGATACGCAGTATTTT. Filled out from reference TRBV5-1 and TRBJ2-3, the complete variable domain reads KAGVTQTPRYLIKTRGQQVTLSCSPISGHRSVSWYQQTPGQGLQFLFEYFSETQRNKGNFPGRFSGRQFSNSRSEMNVSTLELGDSALYLCASSPGRMSDTQYFGPGTRLTVL.

The genes are TRBV5-1 and TRBJ2-7; 7 nucleotides match TRBD2. The CDR3 runs to 13 residues. Germline loops: CDR1 SGHRS, CDR2 YFSETQ. V lost 2 bases to trimming and J lost 7 bases; unmatched junction nucleotides: 6. The CDR3 coding sequence is TGCGCCAGCAGCTTAGCCGCGGGGGAGGAGCAGTACTTC. This translates into CASSLAAGEEQYF.

This sequence joins TRBV30 and TRBJ2-2; no reliable D call. V shed 0 bases and J shed 4 bases, with 6 bases lying between them. Germline V gene lookup returns CDR1 GTSNPN and CDR2 SVGIG (reference sequence). The CDR3 has 13 amino acids. The CDR3 nucleotides are TGTGCCTGGAGTGTACATGGCACCGGGGAGCTGTTTTTT. Its protein product is CAWSVHGTGELFF.

The J gene is TRBJ2-2, the V gene TRBV19; D possibly corresponds to TRBD1 (6 bases). CDR3 length equals 13 residues. The germline V and J ends were trimmed by 4 bases and 5 bases, with 8 bases remaining between them. The germline V gene has CDR1 LNHDA and CDR2 SQIVND (reference sequence). CDR3 nucleotides: TGTGCCAGTAGTACTACAGGGACCGGGGAGCTGTTTTTT. It translates to CASSTTGTGELFF. Full variable domain (outside the CDR3, taken from reference TRBV19 and TRBJ2-2): DGGITQSPKYLFRKEGQNVTLSCEQNLNHDAMYWYRQDPGQGLRLIYYSQIVNDFQKGDIAEGYSVSREKKESFPLTVTSAQKNPTAFYLCASSTTGTGELFFGEGSRLTVL.

The chain joins TRBV6-2 or TRBV6-3 to TRBJ2-2; 9 bases agree with TRBD1. The germline gives CDR1 MNHEY, CDR2 SVGEGT. The CDR3 spans 16 residues. Trimming removed 5 bases from V and 3 bases from J; junction bases left unmatched: 7. DNA for the CDR3: TGTGCCAGCAGTCCATGGGGACAGGGAGACACCGGGGAGCTGTTTTTT. Translating gives CASSPWGQGDTGELFF.

The chain joins TRBV27 to TRBJ2-5, with 9 bases aligning to TRBD1. The ends lost 6 bases at V and 7 bases at J; junction bases unmatched: 9. CDR3 length: 14 amino acids. The V gene's germline CDR1 is MNHEY and CDR2 SMNVEV (reference sequence). The DNA for the CDR3 is TGTGCCAGCAGGGAGGACAGGGGTATCGGGACCCAGTACTTC. The encoded protein is CASREDRGIGTQYF.

The chain uses TRBV7-9 and TRBJ2-4; D perhaps matches TRBD2 (6 bases). The CDR3 consists of 14 residues. Germline loops: CDR1 SEHNR, CDR2 FQNEAQ (reference sequence). The germline V and J ends were trimmed by 3 bases and 2 bases, with 8 bases remaining between them. CDR3 DNA: TGTGCCAGCAGCTTTAGCGGAACCAAAAACATTCAGTACTTC. Protein: CASSFSGTKNIQYF.

The CDR3 nucleotides read TGTGCCAGCAGCTTAGGGCTCAACCTCTACGAGCAGTACTTC. This sequence encodes CASSLGLNLYEQYF. This chain uses TRBV11-1 with TRBJ2-7; D remains unclear. Between the trimmed V and J ends, which lost 1 base and 3 bases, there was a span of 10 bases. Germline V gene lookup returns CDR1 SGHAT and CDR2 FQDESV (reference sequence). The CDR3 is 14 residues long.

V usage is TRBV7-6 and J usage is TRBJ1-1, with a weak D call TRBD1 (6 bases). The CDR3 is made up of 17 amino acids. Germline values: CDR1 SGHVS, CDR2 FNYEAQ. V lost 2 bases and J 10 bases, leaving 26 bases between the germline ends. CDR3 nucleotides: TGTGCCAGCAGCTTAAGTTGGACAGCTCGATTATGTGGACGAGCTTTCTTT. It encodes CASSLSWTARLCGRAFF.

The chain has TRBV27 and TRBJ1-2; 11 bases are shared with TRBD1. CDR3 length: 17 amino acids. V was clipped by 5 bases and J by 2 bases; unmatched bases: 10. Germline CDR1 is MNHEY and CDR2 is SMNVEV (reference sequence). DNA for the CDR3: TGTGCCAGCAGTCCTCTAAAGGACAGGGGGCTAAACTATGGCTACACCTTC. Its protein product is CASSPLKDRGLNYGYTF.

The chain recombines TRBV3-1 with TRBJ1-1; a weak D match, TRBD1 (6 bases). CDR1 is LGHDT and CDR2 is YNNKEL in the germline V gene (reference sequence). V shed 4 bases and J shed 4 bases, with 7 bases lying between them. CDR3 length equals 12 residues. The CDR3, as DNA: TGTGCCAGCAGCCCAGGGGTCACTGAAGCTTTCTTT. It translates to CASSPGVTEAFF.

This rearrangement joins TRBV4-2 to TRBJ2-3; 8 bases match TRBD2. The V and J ends lost 4 bases and 3 bases, in that order; junction bases with no gene match: 3. Per the germline V gene, CDR1 is LGHNA and CDR2 is YNFKEQ. The CDR3 is 14 amino acids. CDR3 loop: CASSLKRGTDTQYF. DNA of the CDR3: TGTGCCAGCAGCCTTAAGCGGGGGACAGATACGCAGTATTTT.

Concerning this clonotype: The germline gene is not matched at one end of the junction; a read error may be the cause. The chain has TRBV12-3 or TRBV12-4 and TRBJ1-6; D not resolved. This CDR3 is built from 12 residues. The CDR3 bases are TGTGCCAGCAGATTAGAAGGTTCACCCCTCCACTTT. This translates into CASRLEGSPLHF.

The rearrangement uses TRBV3-1 and TRBJ1-1; possible D gene TRBD1, 5 bases. In germline, CDR1 is LGHDT, CDR2 YNNKEL (reference sequence). CDR3 length equals 14 residues. The V end lost 0 bases, the J end lost 6 bases, and 11 bases lay between the germline ends. The CDR3 region is CASSQDNRRAEAFF. The CDR3 DNA sequence: TGTGCCAGCAGCCAAGATAACAGGCGGGCTGAAGCTTTCTTT. The variable domain in full, with the rest retrieved from reference TRBV3-1 and TRBJ1-1, is DTAVSQTPKYLVTQMGNDKSIKCEQNLGHDTMYWYKQDSKKFLKIMFSYNNKELIINETVPNRFSPKSPDKAHLNLHINSLELGDSAVYFCASSQDNRRAEAFFGQGTRLTVV.

The chain has TRBV5-1 and TRBJ1-1; 8 positions match TRBD1. Germline CDR1 is SGHRS and CDR2 is YFSETQ. The J segment lost 5 bases and the V segment lost 4 bases, leaving 10 bases of the junction unmatched. The CDR3 is made up of 15 amino acids. The CDR3 region has the DNA TGCGCCAGCAGCGTACACAGACAGGGGAGGACTGAAGCTTTCTTT. Encoded protein: CASSVHRQGRTEAFF.

V and J are TRBV18 and TRBJ1-1, with 8 bases lining up with TRBD1. The V segment lost 1 base and the J segment 5 bases; nucleotides outside the gene matches: 3. The CDR3 length is 14 residues. From germline, CDR1 is KGHSH and CDR2 LQKENI. CDR3 nucleotides: TGTGCCAGCTCACCACAGAACAGGGGGACTGAAGCTTTCTTT. Translating gives CASSPQNRGTEAFF.

The V and J genes are TRBV29-1 and TRBJ1-2; tentatively, D is TRBD1 (5 bases). The CDR3 contains 12 residues. V gave up 4 bases and J gave up 0 bases, with 6 bases separating them. Germline V gives CDR1 SQVTM, CDR2 ANQGSEA. CDR3 amino acids: CSVVQANYGYTF. For the CDR3, the DNA is TGCAGCGTTGTACAGGCTAACTATGGCTACACCTTC.

This clonotype was counted between two and nine times. The rearrangement joins TRBV6-1 to TRBJ2-7; 8 nucleotides line up with TRBD2. The germline V gene encodes CDR1 MNHNS and CDR2 SASEGT. The CDR3 has 15 amino acids. V was clipped by 4 bases and J by 5 bases; unmatched bases: 10. DNA of the CDR3: TGTGCCAGCAGTGCCAGCGGGGGAAGGTGGGACGAGCAGTACTTC. Its translation: CASSASGGRWDEQYF.

This chain connects TRBV6-5 to TRBJ2-7; D unresolved. This CDR3 is built from 12 residues. Germline lookup yields CDR1 MNHEY and CDR2 SVGAGI. The V end lost 4 bases, the J end lost 6 bases, and 10 bases lay between the germline ends. The CDR3 coding sequence is TGTGCCAGCAGTTCAACGGGTCCCGAGCAGTACTTC. The encoded protein is CASSSTGPEQYF.

The chain joins TRBV19 to TRBJ2-5, with no clear D. The CDR3 runs 13 residues. The V and J ends lost 2 bases and 5 bases respectively, with 9 bases between them. CDR1 is LNHDA, CDR2 SQIVND, per germline (reference sequence). In nucleotides, the CDR3 is TGTGCCAGTAGTATATGGACCGGGGAGACCCAGTACTTC. The encoded protein is CASSIWTGETQYF. The variable domain in full, with the rest retrieved from reference TRBV19 and TRBJ2-5, is DGGITQSPKYLFRKEGQNVTLSCEQNLNHDAMYWYRQDPGQGLRLIYYSQIVNDFQKGDIAEGYSVSREKKESFPLTVTSAQKNPTAFYLCASSIWTGETQYFGPGTRLLVL.

The rearrangement uses TRBV10-3 and TRBJ2-7; perhaps TRBD2 as D (7 bases). The CDR3 contains 14 residues. Germline V lookup: CDR1 ENHRY, CDR2 SYGVKD. Trimming removed 2 bases at V and 4 bases at J, with 12 bases between. The chain's CDR3 is CAISEGGAPYEQYF. Written as DNA, the CDR3 is TGTGCCATCAGTGAGGGGGGGGCTCCGTACGAGCAGTACTTC.

This clonotype was seen once. The J gene is TRBJ2-7, the V gene TRBV29-1; a possible D gene is TRBD2 (6 bases). The CDR3 spans 14 residues. CDR1 SQVTM and CDR2 ANQGSEA come from the germline V gene. With 5 bases removed from V and 6 bases from J, the gap between germline ends came to 20 bases. The CDR3 DNA sequence: TGCAGCGTTACTGTCTGGAGGGCAAGTCTCGAGCAGTACTTC. The encoded protein is CSVTVWRASLEQYF.

V and J are TRBV2 and TRBJ2-2; TRBD2 aligns across 10 bases. Germline loops: CDR1 SNHLY, CDR2 FYNNEI. The CDR3 runs 14 residues. Unmatched junction bases numbered 7, after V lost 9 bases and J lost 6 bases. CDR3 DNA: TGTGCCAGGCGGAGGAGCGGGGGGGCCGGGGAGCTGTTTTTT. Translating it yields CARRRSGGAGELFF.

This chain uses TRBV9 with TRBJ1-2, with D hard to call. V was cut by 2 bases and J by 3 bases, with 8 bases left in between. This CDR3 contains 13 residues. CDR1 SGDLS and CDR2 YYNGEE come from the germline V gene. The CDR3 DNA reads TGTGCCAGCAGCGTGTACCGGGACTATGGCTACACCTTC. It codes for CASSVYRDYGYTF.